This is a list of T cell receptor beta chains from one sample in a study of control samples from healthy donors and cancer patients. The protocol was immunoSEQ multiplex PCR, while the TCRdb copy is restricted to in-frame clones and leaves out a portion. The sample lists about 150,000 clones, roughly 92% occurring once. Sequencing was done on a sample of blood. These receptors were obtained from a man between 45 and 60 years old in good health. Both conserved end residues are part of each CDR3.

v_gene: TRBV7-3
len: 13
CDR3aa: CASSEGMNTEAFF

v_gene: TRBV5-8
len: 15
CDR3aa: CASSLTGAVVDTQYF

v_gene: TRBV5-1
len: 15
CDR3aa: CASRDQGGMNEKLFF

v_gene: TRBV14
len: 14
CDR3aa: CASSLQGVSYEQYF

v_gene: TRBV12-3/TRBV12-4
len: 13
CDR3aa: CASSQDGTTEAFF

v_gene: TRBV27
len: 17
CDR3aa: CASSLPIPGQRVFTLHF

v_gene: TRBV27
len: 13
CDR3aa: CASSLAGWETQYF

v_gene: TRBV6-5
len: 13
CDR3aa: CATGAGGGQPQHF

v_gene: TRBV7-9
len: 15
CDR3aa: CASSPAPGEKGEQYF

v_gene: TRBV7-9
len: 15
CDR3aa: CASSQGWKFTDTQYF

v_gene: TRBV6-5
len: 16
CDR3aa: CASSYSGTYIYNEQFF

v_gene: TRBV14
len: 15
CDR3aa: CASSQELGDTDTQYF

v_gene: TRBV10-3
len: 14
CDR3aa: CATELAGGNNEQFF

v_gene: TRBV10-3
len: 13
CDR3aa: CAIPGLVVKEQFF

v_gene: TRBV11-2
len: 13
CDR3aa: CASSLGQEDGYTF

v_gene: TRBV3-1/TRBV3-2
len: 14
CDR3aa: CASSQDRAGYGYTF

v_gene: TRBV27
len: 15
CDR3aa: CASSLYPGANEKLFF

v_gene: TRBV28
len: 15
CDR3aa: CASSLSGGGNSPLHF

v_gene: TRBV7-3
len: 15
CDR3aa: CASSLLAGGQGEQFF

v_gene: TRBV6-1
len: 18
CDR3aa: CASSEIEISGFDTGELFF

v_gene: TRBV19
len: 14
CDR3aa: CASSTLDRGQPQHF

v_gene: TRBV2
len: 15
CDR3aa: CASSLQGASVHTQYF

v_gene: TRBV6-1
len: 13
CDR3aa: CASSEGTDYEQYF

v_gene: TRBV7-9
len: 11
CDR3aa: CASSLQETQYF

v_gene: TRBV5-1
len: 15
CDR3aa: CASSSLAGGGNEQFF

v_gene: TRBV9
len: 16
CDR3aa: CASSVGLAGPYNEQFF

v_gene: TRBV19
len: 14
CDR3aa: CASTPDRGHNEQFF

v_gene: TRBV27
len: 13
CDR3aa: CASRQLQGEKLFF

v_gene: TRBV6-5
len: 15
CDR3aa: CASRIQEAEYTEAFF

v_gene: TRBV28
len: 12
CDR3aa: CASKGGPYGYTF

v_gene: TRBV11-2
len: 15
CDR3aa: CASRLQTGANYGYTF

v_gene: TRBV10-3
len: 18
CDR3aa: CAISESPGGSVLYQPQHF

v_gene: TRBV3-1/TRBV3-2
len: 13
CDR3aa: CASSPRTNNEQFF

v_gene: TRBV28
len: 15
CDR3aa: CASSLTSAETYEQYF

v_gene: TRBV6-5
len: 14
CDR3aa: CASRRQGPSYEQYF

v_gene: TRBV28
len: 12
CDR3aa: CASSLRTAEAFF

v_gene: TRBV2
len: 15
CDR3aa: CASSERQQASYGYTF

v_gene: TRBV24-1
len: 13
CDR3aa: CATSGTGNQPQHF

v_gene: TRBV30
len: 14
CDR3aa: CAWRPRLVTGELFF

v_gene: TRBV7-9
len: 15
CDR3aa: CASSLGGVANEKLFF

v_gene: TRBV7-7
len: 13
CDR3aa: CASSLQDGTEAFF

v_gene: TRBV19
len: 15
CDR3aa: CASRGLAGFTDTQYF

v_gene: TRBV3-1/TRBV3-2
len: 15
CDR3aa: CASSQVGLGAYEQYF

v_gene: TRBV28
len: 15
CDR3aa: CASNLAGGTIYEQYF

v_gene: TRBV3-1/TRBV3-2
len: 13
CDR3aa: CASSQIGQYGYTF

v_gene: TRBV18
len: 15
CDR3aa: CASSEGLPSTDTQYF

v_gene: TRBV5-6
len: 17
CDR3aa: CASSLVGRRNSGNTIYF

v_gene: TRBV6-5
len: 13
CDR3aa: CASRDGGNSPLHF

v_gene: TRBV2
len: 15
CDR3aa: CASSEDRLDYNEQFF

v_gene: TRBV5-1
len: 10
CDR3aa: CASSLGTQYF

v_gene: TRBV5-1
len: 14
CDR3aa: CASSLGAGAYEQYF

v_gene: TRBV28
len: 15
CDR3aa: CASSTWQGGTGELFF

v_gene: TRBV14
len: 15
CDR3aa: CASSRPRASSYEQYF